This T cell receptor beta chain was recovered during a study of control samples from healthy donors and cancer patients (dated by TCRdb to between 2020 and 2021). To note about this clone: Its binding antigen is unknown. No base-level quality is on record; no much larger clone is a single base apart.

Libraries were built with the immunoSEQ multiplex PCR assay. TCRdb carries this immuneACCESS record with in-frame sequences only. Its versions omit some clonotypes, under half of them owing to an unresolved V gene in the studies checked, with the rest unexplained. The sample data list 85,000 to 110,000 clones, and about 89% of these were observed just once. Approximately 19% of the sample comes from the top ten. CDR1 is given as GTSNPN and CDR2 as SVGIG, both from the germline V gene (reference sequence). A distance of 15 bases separates the germline ends of V and J, which lose 2 bases and 4 bases respectively. Including the terminal cysteine and phenylalanine, the CDR3 comprises 15 residues. The retained sequence is limited to the CDR3, 45 bases, with the frame set at the first base.

The receptor comes from a man in his sixties with lung cancer. Material: PBMCs. The chain links TRBV30 with TRBJ1-5; confidence is insufficient to name the D gene. This receptor carries the CDR3 CAWSPIDGINQPQHF. The DNA is TGTGCCTGGAGTCCTATTGACGGGATTAATCAGCCCCAGCATTTT.